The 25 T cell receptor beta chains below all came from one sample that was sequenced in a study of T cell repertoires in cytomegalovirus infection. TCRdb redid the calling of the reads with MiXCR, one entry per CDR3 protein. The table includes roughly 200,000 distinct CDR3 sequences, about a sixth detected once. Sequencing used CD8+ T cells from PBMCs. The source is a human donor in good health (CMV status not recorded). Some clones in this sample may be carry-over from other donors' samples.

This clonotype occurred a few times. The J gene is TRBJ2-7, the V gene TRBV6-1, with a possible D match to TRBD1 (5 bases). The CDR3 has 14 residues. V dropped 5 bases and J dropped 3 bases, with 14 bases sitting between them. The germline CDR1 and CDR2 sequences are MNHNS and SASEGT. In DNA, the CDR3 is TGTGCCAGCAGTCCCCCAGACAGATTCTACGAGCAGTACTTC. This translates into CASSPPDRFYEQYF.

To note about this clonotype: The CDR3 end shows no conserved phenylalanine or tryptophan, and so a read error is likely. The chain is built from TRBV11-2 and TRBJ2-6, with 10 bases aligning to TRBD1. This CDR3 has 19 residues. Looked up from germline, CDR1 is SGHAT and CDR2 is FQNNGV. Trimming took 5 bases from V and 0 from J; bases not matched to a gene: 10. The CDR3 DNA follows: TGTGCCAGCAGCACAGGACCGGGACAGGGGATCTCTGGGGCCAACGTCCTGACTTTA. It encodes CASSTGPGQGISGANVLTL.

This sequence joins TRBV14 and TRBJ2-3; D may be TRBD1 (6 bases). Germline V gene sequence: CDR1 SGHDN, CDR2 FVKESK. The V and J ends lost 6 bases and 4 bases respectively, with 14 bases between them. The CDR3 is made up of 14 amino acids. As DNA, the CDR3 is TGTGCCAGCAGGAGGGGCAGGGGTCCAGATACGCAGTATTTT. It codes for CASRRGRGPDTQYF.

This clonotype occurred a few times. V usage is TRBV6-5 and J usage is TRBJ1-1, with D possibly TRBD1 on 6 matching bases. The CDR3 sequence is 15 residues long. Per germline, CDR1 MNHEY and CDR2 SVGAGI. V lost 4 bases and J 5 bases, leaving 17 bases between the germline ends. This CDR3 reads CASSLSTGIGTEAFF. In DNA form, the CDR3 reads TGTGCCAGCAGTTTATCCACAGGGATTGGAACTGAAGCTTTCTTT.

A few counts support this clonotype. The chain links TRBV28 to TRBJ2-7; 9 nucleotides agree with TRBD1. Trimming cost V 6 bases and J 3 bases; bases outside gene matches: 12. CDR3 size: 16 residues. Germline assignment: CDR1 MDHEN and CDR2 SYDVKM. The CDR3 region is CASSDQGQDRGYEQYF. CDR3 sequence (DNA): TGTGCCAGCAGCGACCAGGGTCAGGACAGGGGCTACGAGCAGTACTTC.

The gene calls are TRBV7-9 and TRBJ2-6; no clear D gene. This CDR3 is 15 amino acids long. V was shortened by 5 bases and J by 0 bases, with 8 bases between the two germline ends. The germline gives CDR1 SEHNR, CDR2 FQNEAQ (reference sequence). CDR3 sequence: CASSPPVSGANVLTF. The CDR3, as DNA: TGTGCCAGCAGCCCCCCCGTCTCTGGGGCCAACGTCCTGACTTTC.

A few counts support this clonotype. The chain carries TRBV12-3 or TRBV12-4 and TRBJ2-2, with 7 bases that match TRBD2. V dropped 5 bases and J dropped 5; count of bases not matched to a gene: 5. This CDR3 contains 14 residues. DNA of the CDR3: TGTGCCAGCAGTCTCTTACTAGCGACCGGGGAGCTGTTTTTT. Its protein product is CASSLLLATGELFF.

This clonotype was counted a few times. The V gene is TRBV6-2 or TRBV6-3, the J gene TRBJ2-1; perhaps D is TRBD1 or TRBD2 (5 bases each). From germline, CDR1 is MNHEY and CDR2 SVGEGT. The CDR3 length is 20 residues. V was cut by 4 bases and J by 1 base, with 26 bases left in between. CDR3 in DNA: TGTGCCAGCAGTTTCGACGGGACCTCTGGCAAAAAAATGTCCTACAATGAGCAGTTCTTC. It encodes CASSFDGTSGKKMSYNEQFF.

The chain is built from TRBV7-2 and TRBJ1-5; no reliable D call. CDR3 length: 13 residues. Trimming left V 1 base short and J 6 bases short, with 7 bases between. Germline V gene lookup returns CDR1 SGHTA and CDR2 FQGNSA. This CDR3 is CASSLGYPQPQHF. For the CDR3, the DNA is TGTGCCAGCAGCTTAGGTTATCCTCAGCCCCAGCATTTT.

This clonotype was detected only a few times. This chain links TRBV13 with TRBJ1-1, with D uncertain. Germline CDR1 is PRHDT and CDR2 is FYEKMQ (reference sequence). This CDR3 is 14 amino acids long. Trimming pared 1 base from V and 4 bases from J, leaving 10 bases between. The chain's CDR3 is CASSLASQTTEAFF. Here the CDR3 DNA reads TGTGCCAGCAGCTTAGCGTCACAGACCACTGAAGCTTTCTTT.

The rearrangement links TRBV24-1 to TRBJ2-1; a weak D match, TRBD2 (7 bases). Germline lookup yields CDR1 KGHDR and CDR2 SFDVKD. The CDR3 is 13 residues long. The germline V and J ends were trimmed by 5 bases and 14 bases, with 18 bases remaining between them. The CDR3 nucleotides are TGTGCCACCAGTGGACTCAGCGGGGAGGGGGAGTTCTTC. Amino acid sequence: CATSGLSGEGEFF.

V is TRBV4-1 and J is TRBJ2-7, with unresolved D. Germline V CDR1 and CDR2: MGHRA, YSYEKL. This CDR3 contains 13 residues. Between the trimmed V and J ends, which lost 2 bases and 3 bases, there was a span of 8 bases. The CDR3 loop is CASSQYDGYEQYF. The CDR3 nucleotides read TGCGCCAGCAGCCAATACGACGGCTACGAGCAGTACTTC.

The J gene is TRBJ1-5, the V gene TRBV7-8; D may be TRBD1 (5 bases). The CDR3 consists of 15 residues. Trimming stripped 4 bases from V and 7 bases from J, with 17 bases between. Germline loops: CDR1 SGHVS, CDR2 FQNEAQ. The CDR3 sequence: CASSSTGTRGQPQHF. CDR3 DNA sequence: TGTGCCAGCAGCTCAACCGGGACCCGGGGACAGCCCCAGCATTTT.

CDR3: CSAQGALSGNTIYF. The CDR3 nucleotides are TGCAGCGCACAGGGGGCTTTATCTGGAAACACCATATATTTT. The V call is TRBV29-1, the J call TRBJ1-3; the match to TRBD1 covers 9 bases. Per the germline V gene, CDR1 is SQVTM and CDR2 is ANQGSEA. This CDR3 has 14 residues. Trimming at V came to 7 bases and at J to 1 base, leaving 5 bases not matched to a gene.

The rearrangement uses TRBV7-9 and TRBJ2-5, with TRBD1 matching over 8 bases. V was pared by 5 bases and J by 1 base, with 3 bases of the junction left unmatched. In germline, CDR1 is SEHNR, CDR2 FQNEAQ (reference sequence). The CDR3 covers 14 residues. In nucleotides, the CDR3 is TGTGCCAGCAGCCAGACAGGGGCCCAAGAGACCCAGTACTTC. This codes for CASSQTGAQETQYF.

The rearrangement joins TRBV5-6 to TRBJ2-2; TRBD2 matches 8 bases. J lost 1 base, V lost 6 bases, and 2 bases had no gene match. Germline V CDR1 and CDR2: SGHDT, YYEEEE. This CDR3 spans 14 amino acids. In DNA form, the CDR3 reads TGTGCCAGCATCCTAGCGGGGAACACCGGGGAGCTGTTTTTT. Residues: CASILAGNTGELFF. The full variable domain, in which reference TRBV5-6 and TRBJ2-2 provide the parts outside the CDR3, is DAGVTQSPTHLIKTRGQQVTLRCSPKSGHDTVSWYQQALGQGPQFIFQYYEEEERQRGNFPDRFSGHQFPNYSSELNVNALLLGDSALYLCASILAGNTGELFFGEGSRLTVL.

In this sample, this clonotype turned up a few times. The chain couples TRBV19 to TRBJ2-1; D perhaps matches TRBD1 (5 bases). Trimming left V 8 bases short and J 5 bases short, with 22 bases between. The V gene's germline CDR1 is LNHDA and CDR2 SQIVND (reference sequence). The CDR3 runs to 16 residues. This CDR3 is CASESQGLGLNNEQFF. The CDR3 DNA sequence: TGTGCCAGTGAATCCCAGGGCTTGGGCCTTAACAATGAGCAGTTCTTC.

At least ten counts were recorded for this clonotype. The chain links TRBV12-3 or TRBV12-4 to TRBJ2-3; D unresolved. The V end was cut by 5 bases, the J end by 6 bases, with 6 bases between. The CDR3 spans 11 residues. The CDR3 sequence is CASSLSDTQYF. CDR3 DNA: TGTGCCAGCAGTCTCTCCGATACGCAGTATTTT.

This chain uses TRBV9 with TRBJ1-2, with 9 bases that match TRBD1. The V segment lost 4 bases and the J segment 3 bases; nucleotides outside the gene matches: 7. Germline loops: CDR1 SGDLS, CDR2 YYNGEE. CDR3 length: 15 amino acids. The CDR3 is CASSPRQGVYYGYTF. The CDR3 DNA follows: TGTGCCAGCAGCCCCCGACAGGGGGTCTACTATGGCTACACCTTC.

Written as DNA, the CDR3 is TGTGCCAGCAGTTACGTGACAGGGGGGACCGGGGAGCTGTTTTTT. It specifies CASSYVTGGTGELFF. This chain connects TRBV6-5 to TRBJ2-2, with 9 bases matching TRBD1. This CDR3 comprises 15 residues. Germline V gene data show CDR1 as MNHEY and CDR2 as SVGAGI. With 2 bases clipped from V and 5 bases from J, the junction kept 3 bases outside the gene matches.

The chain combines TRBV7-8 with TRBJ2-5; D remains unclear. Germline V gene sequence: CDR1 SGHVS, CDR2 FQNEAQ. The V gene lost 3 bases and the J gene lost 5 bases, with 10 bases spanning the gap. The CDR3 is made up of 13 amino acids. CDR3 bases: TGTGCCAGCAGCTTCGTTCTGGGGGAGACCCAGTACTTC. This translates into CASSFVLGETQYF.

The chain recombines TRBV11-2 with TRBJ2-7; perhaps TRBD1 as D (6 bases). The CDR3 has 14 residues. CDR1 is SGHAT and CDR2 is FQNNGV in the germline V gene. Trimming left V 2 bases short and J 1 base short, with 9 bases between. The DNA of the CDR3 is TGTGCCAGCAGCTTAATTGGGACATCCTACGAGCAGTACTTC. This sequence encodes CASSLIGTSYEQYF.

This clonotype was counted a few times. CDR3 sequence: CASSGRLAGVSSSYNEQFF. CDR3 bases: TGTGCCAGCAGTGGAAGACTAGCGGGGGTTTCGAGCTCCTACAATGAGCAGTTCTTC. This rearrangement joins TRBV2 to TRBJ2-1, with TRBD2 matching over 12 bases. Germline V gene lookup returns CDR1 SNHLY and CDR2 FYNNEI. V shed 4 bases and J 0 bases; nucleotides not matched to a gene: 10. The CDR3 consists of 19 residues.

The CDR3, as DNA: TGTGCCAGCAGCTCAACTAGCGGGGGGTTGGAGACCCAGTACTTC. It encodes CASSSTSGGLETQYF. The chain employs TRBV7-2 and TRBJ2-5; TRBD2 aligns across 12 bases. Germline assignment: CDR1 SGHTA and CDR2 FQGNSA. The CDR3 runs to 15 residues. V was pared by 4 bases and J by 5 bases, with 5 bases of the junction left unmatched.

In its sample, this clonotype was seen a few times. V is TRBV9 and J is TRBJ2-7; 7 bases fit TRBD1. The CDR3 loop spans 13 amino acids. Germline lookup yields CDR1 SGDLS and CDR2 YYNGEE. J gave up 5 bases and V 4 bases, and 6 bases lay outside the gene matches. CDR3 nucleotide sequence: TGTGCCAGCAGCATGAGACAGGGTAACGAGCAGTACTTC. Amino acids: CASSMRQGNEQYF.